In its sample, the clone carrying this T cell receptor (beta chain) was seen once. Its matching antigen is unknown. A read error may explain this, as a much larger clone is one base away. The entry originates in a study of glioma-infiltrating T cells. Study results and caveats: Tissue and blood shared very few CDR3 sequences.

Amplification of TCR alpha and beta CDR3 regions from RNA used iRepertoire nested multiplex PCR. TCRdb re-analysed the multiplex PCR reads in MiXCR, keeping a single row per CDR3 protein. The sample consists of roughly 100,000 distinct CDR3 sequences, 29% of them appearing once. The CDR3 loop spans 12 amino acids. Germline values: CDR1 SGHTA, CDR2 FQGNSA. Between the trimmed V and J ends, which lost 7 bases and 7 bases, there was a span of 13 bases. Sequencing was performed on glioma tissue, nonneoplastic brain tissue, or PBMCs (not recorded which). V is TRBV7-2 and J is TRBJ1-1; TRBD1 might be the D (5 bases). This receptor was identified in a human donor with low-grade glioma or glioblastoma, undergoing nonglioma brain surgery, or in good health (not recorded which). This chain's CDR3 is CASNSTAGEAFF. The CDR3, as DNA: TGTGCCAGCAACTCGACAGCAGGTGAAGCTTTCTTT.